In this sample, the clone carrying this TCR beta chain turned up once. The CDR3 extends over 18 amino acids. V shed 3 bases and J 5 bases; nucleotides not matched to a gene: 14. Per the germline V gene, CDR1 is SGHVS and CDR2 is FNYEAQ. The data were obtained in a study of blood T cell repertoires in COVID-19. On the study more broadly: From T cells, B-cell-depleted T cells, or PBMCs came the material, which was cDNA or gDNA.

Source study methods: Amplified reference gene primers provided the basis for estimating nucleated cell counts. The assay was immunoSEQ multiplex PCR, and TCRdb's table has in-frame clones only and misses some. The DNA was the basis for D and trimming; V, J and clone size are from that table. The table records around 160,000 clones, about 90% of them present only once. The origin of this receptor is a human donor in a cohort sampled during active COVID-19. This rearrangement joins TRBV7-6 to TRBJ2-5, with TRBD2 identical over 11 bases. The sequenced sample was peripheral blood. The CDR3 sequence: CASSFRASGGMTLETQYF. As DNA, the CDR3 is TGTGCCAGCAGCTTCAGGGCTAGCGGGGGGATGACGCTGGAGACCCAGTACTTC.